Listed below are T cell receptor beta chains from one sample, sequenced in a study of T-cell reconstitution after alpha-beta-depleted transplantation in children. MiXCR, run by TCRdb on the PCR reads, gives a single entry per CDR3 protein. The sample yields 610,000 or so distinct CDR3 sequences, about a quarter seen once. Sequences were derived from PBMCs, sampled before TCRalphabeta/CD19-depleted stem cell transplant. Receptors originate from a boy under two years old with Wiskott-Aldrich syndrome, due to receive a stem cell transplant. The CDR3 runs from the conserved cysteine through the conserved F or W. The D gene is left open where the match is weak. Part of the rows lack a size; the others show once, few, many or a class for expanded clones.

j_gene,abundance,v_gene,len,d_gene,CDR3nt,CDR3aa
TRBJ1-6,NA,TRBV21-1,13,NA,TGTGCCAGACAGGGGGCGAAAAATTCACCCCTCCACTTT,CARQGAKNSPLHF
TRBJ2-5,few,TRBV15,14,NA,TGTGCCAGCAGAGATCCCCAGGGGATAGAGACCCAGTACTTC,CASRDPQGIETQYF
TRBJ2-1,NA,TRBV7-6,14,NA,TGTGCCAGCAGCCTTTTTGGAGGGCCGTCTGAGCAGTTCTTC,CASSLFGGPSEQFF
TRBJ2-1,NA,TRBV21-1,15,NA,TGTGCCAGTCAGCTACAGGTCAGCTCCTACAATGAGCAGTTCTTC,CASQLQVSSYNEQFF
TRBJ1-2,NA,TRBV6-2/TRBV6-3,16,NA,TGTGCCAGCAGTTACTCGGGGCAGGACTTTTTCTATGGCTACACCTTC,CASSYSGQDFFYGYTF
TRBJ2-7,few,TRBV6-5,16,TRBD2,TGTGCCAGCAGTTACGTGACTAGCGGGAGTGTTTACGAGCAGTACTTC,CASSYVTSGSVYEQYF
TRBJ2-5,NA,TRBV5-1,16,TRBD2,TGCGCCAGCAGCTTGACGGTAGCGGGAGTTCGAGAGACCCATTACTTC,CASSLTVAGVRETHYF
TRBJ1-1,NA,TRBV27,13,TRBD1,TGTGCCAGCAGTTTAACAGGGGCGCCGATAGCTTTCTTT,CASSLTGAPIAFF
TRBJ2-5,NA,TRBV7-3,13,NA,TGTGCCAGCAGCTTGAGTTTTTCCGAGACCCAGTACTTC,CASSLSFSETQYF
TRBJ1-6,few,TRBV20-1,14,TRBD1,TGCAGTGCTAGGGCCGGGACAGGGGTTTCACCCCTCCACTTT,CSARAGTGVSPLHF
TRBJ2-2,NA,TRBV5-1,15,NA,TGCGCCAGCAGCCCGTCACTGGGGGGCACCGGGGAGCTGTTTTTT,CASSPSLGGTGELFF
TRBJ2-5,NA,TRBV20-1,16,TRBD2,TGCAGTGCTAGAGATGTTCCTAGCGGGAGGAAAGAGACCCAGTACTTC,CSARDVPSGRKETQYF
TRBJ2-1,NA,TRBV5-1,14,NA,TGCGCCAGCAGCGCTGGACTGGGAGAGAATGAGCAGTTCTTC,CASSAGLGENEQFF
TRBJ2-5,NA,TRBV20-1,16,TRBD2,TGCAGTGCGACTAGACTAGCGGGATCGTACCAAGAGACCCAGTACTTC,CSATRLAGSYQETQYF
TRBJ2-3,few,TRBV13,16,NA,TGTGCCAGCAGCTTATATGCTGATACTGGCACAGATACGCAGTATTTT,CASSLYADTGTDTQYF